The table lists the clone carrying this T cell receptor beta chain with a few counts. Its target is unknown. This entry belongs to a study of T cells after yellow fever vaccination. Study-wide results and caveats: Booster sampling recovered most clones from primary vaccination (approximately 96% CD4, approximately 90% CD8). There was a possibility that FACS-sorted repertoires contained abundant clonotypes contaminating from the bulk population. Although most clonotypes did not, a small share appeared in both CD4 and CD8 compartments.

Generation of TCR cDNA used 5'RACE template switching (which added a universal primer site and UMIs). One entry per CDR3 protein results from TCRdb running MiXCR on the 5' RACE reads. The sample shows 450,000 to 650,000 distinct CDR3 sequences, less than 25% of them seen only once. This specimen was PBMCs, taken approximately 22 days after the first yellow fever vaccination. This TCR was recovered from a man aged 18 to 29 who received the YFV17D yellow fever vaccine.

CDR3 sequence: CASSSRGAFSYNEQFF. CDR3 in DNA: TGTGCCAGCAGCTCCCGTGGGGCCTTCTCCTACAATGAGCAGTTCTTC. V and J are TRBV7-8 and TRBJ2-1, with TRBD1 as a possible D gene (5 bases). The V gene's germline CDR1 is SGHVS and CDR2 FQNEAQ. The V gene lost 4 bases and the J gene lost 0 bases, with 13 bases spanning the gap. This CDR3 contains 16 residues.